These 23 T cell receptor beta chains were sequenced from one sample in a study of T cells in Graves' hyperthyroidism and ophthalmopathy. The investigators amplified TCR beta CDR3 regions from RNA transcripts. In the first-round RT-PCR of the TCR CDR3, the HTBI primer set was used. TCRdb re-analysed the multiplex PCR reads in MiXCR, keeping a single row per CDR3 protein. This sample carries about 620,000 distinct CDR3 sequences, 15% to 20% of them seen once, and the ten largest clones take 3.8%. Sequenced input: blood. The source of these receptors is a woman aged 25 to 45 with Graves' hyperthyroidism.

This clonotype was counted only a few times. The chain links TRBV28 to TRBJ2-1, with 12 bases lining up with TRBD1. The CDR3 is 15 amino acids. Germline CDR1 and CDR2: MDHEN and SYDVKM. V shed 4 bases, J shed 6 bases, and the junction held 4 bases outside the gene matches. CDR3 nucleotide sequence: TGTGCCAGCAGTTCTCCGGGACAGGGGGCCAATGAGCAGTTCTTC. Translation: CASSSPGQGANEQFF.

This clonotype came up many times. The chain employs TRBV6-1 and TRBJ2-6, with 8 bases aligning to TRBD1. The CDR3 contains 15 residues. The germline CDR1 and CDR2 sequences are MNHNS and SASEGT. V shed 6 bases and J 2 bases; nucleotides not matched to a gene: 3. The CDR3 DNA reads as TGTGCCAGCAGGCCGACAGGGGCTGGGGCCAACGTCCTGACTTTC. It translates to CASRPTGAGANVLTF.

The rearrangement joins TRBV4-1 to TRBJ2-7; tentatively, D is TRBD2 (5 bases). CDR3 length: 16 amino acids. The germline gives CDR1 MGHRA, CDR2 YSYEKL. Trimming removed 6 bases at V and 2 bases at J, with 20 bases between. CDR3 in DNA: TGCGCCAGCAGTCAAAACCCCGGCGGGTGGACCTACGAGCAGTACTTC. Its protein is CASSQNPGGWTYEQYF.

This clonotype was recorded many times. The CDR3 here is CASSLRNYNEQFF. DNA for the CDR3: TGTGCCAGCAGTTTACGTAACTACAATGAGCAGTTCTTC. This rearrangement joins TRBV28 to TRBJ2-1; D unclear. This CDR3 has 13 residues. Germline V gene sequence: CDR1 MDHEN, CDR2 SYDVKM. Deletions cut 2 bases from V and 3 bases from J, with 5 bases between.

This clonotype was recorded at least ten times. The chain recombines TRBV12-3 or TRBV12-4 with TRBJ2-4, with 8 bases that match TRBD1. The CDR3 consists of 14 residues. V lost 9 bases, J lost 7 bases, and 11 bases stayed unmatched. The CDR3 protein is CASSGQGWVNIQYF. The CDR3 DNA is TGTGCCAGTTCTGGACAGGGATGGGTGAACATTCAGTACTTC.

The rearrangement links TRBV14 to TRBJ1-5; the D gene is possibly TRBD1 (5 bases). V lost 1 base, J lost 0 bases, and 13 bases lay in between. The CDR3 consists of 17 residues. From germline, CDR1 is SGHDN and CDR2 FVKESK. CDR3 region: CASSQAPGRTSNQPQHF. The DNA of the CDR3 is TGTGCCAGCAGCCAAGCCCCGGGACGGACTAGCAATCAGCCCCAGCATTTT.

The chain has TRBV20-1 and TRBJ2-1; 7 positions match TRBD2. CDR1 and CDR2 from the germline V gene are DFQATT and SNEGSKA (reference sequence). The CDR3 loop spans 12 amino acids. The J segment lost 6 bases and the V segment lost 8 bases, leaving 7 bases of the junction unmatched. The CDR3 is CSTRGLVNEQFF. CDR3 bases: TGCAGTACTCGCGGACTAGTCAATGAGCAGTTCTTC.

CDR3 DNA: TGTGCCAGCTCCCTAACAGGGCTTGAAGCTTTCTTT. Encoded protein: CASSLTGLEAFF. V and J are TRBV6-2 or TRBV6-3 and TRBJ1-1; a possible D gene is TRBD1 (6 bases). The CDR3 length is 12 residues. V shed 8 bases and J shed 7 bases, with 14 bases lying between them. CDR1 is MNHEY, CDR2 SVGEGT, per germline.

A remark on this clonotype: The germline gene is not matched at one end of the junction; a read error may be the cause. This chain uses TRBV7-2 with TRBJ2-5, with 10 bases fitting TRBD2. The CDR3 is 19 amino acids. Germline-derived CDR1 and CDR2 are SGHTA and FQGNSA. The CDR3 DNA reads as TGCGCCAGCGCTCCGAGCCAAACTAGCGGGATAGGCCTCCAAGAGACCCAGTACTTC. Residues: CASAPSQTSGIGLQETQYF.

This clonotype was picked up many times. V gene TRBV30 combines with J gene TRBJ2-1, with D perhaps given as TRBD1 or TRBD2 (5 bases each). Trimming stripped 3 bases from V and 5 bases from J, with 8 bases between. CDR3 length: 12 amino acids. Germline V gene lookup returns CDR1 GTSNPN and CDR2 SVGIG (reference sequence). CDR3 region: CAWRWGNNEQFF. The CDR3 coding sequence is TGTGCCTGGAGATGGGGGAACAATGAGCAGTTCTTC.

This clonotype has only a few counts. V is TRBV2 and J is TRBJ1-4; 8 positions agree with TRBD1. Germline V gene data show CDR1 as SNHLY and CDR2 as FYNNEI. The CDR3 is 15 amino acids. The V segment lost 6 bases and the J segment 8 bases; nucleotides outside the gene matches: 11. The CDR3 DNA reads as TGTGCCAGCAGGATTTTCAGGGGGCCTAGGGAAAAACTGTTTTTT. Protein sequence: CASRIFRGPREKLFF.

V and J are TRBV20-1 and TRBJ1-5; unclear D gene. Deletions cut 2 bases from V and 0 bases from J, with 8 bases between. The CDR3 has 14 amino acids. Germline V gene sequence: CDR1 DFQATT, CDR2 SNEGSKA (reference sequence). CDR3 in DNA: TGCAGTGCTAGAAACGACCCTAGCAATCAGCCCCAGCATTTT. Residues: CSARNDPSNQPQHF.

This clonotype was counted ten times or more. The rearrangement links TRBV24-1 to TRBJ2-1; 11 bases match TRBD2. J lost 7 bases, V lost 7 bases, and 5 bases had no gene match. There are 14 residues in the CDR3. Germline CDR1 is KGHDR and CDR2 is SFDVKD. This CDR3 is CATSTSGGQNEQFF. CDR3 nucleotide sequence: TGTGCCACCAGCACTAGCGGGGGTCAAAATGAGCAGTTCTTC.

The table lists this clonotype with a few counts. The V and J genes are TRBV5-5 and TRBJ1-2; D is unclear. The length of the CDR3 is 15 residues. Trimming removed 2 bases from V and 2 bases from J, with 13 bases in between. Germline loops: CDR1 SGHKS, CDR2 YYEKEE (reference sequence). DNA of the CDR3: TGTGCCAGCAGCTTCCCCGACACGCTCAACTATGGCTACACCTTC. It specifies CASSFPDTLNYGYTF.

This clonotype was counted a few times. The chain couples TRBV13 to TRBJ1-1; D is perhaps TRBD1 (5 bases). Germline lookup yields CDR1 PRHDT and CDR2 FYEKMQ (reference sequence). Trimming took off 0 bases at V and 12 bases at J, with 17 bases between the two ends. This CDR3 has 14 amino acids. The CDR3 nucleotides are TGTGCCAGCAGCTTAGGGACGTCAAACCGGGGGACTTTCTTT. Translating gives CASSLGTSNRGTFF.

This clonotype came up many times. This sequence joins TRBV28 and TRBJ2-1; D ambiguous. Trimming removed 2 bases from V and 4 bases from J, with 3 bases in between. Per the germline V gene, CDR1 is MDHEN and CDR2 is SYDVKM. The CDR3 runs to 12 residues. The CDR3 region has the DNA TGTGCCAGCAGTTTACTATACAATGAGCAGTTCTTC. Residues: CASSLLYNEQFF.

This clonotype was recorded only once. This chain uses TRBV5-6 with TRBJ2-4; tentative D call: TRBD1 (5 bases). Trimming left V 4 bases short and J 5 bases short, with 10 bases between. The CDR3 sequence is 13 residues long. Germline loops: CDR1 SGHDT, CDR2 YYEEEE. The CDR3 sequence: CASSPDSENIQYF. The CDR3 region has the DNA TGTGCCAGCAGCCCAGACAGTGAAAACATTCAGTACTTC.

This clonotype has ten or more counts. Its ends do not fully match the called genes, so a read error is possible. J is TRBJ2-1 and V is TRBV5-1; D perhaps matches TRBD2 (6 bases). CDR1 is SGHRS and CDR2 is YFSETQ in the germline V gene. The CDR3 runs to 15 residues. CDR3 residues: CASSLDGSSYNEQFF. The CDR3 bases are TGTGCCAGCAGCTTAGACGGGAGCTCCTACAATGAGCAGTTCTTC.

The gene calls are TRBV30 and TRBJ1-5; D is unclear. Germline V gives CDR1 GTSNPN, CDR2 SVGIG (reference sequence). The CDR3 covers 14 residues. Trimming removed 0 bases at V and 4 bases at J, with 10 bases between. This CDR3 is CAWSVMVANQPQHF. In nucleotides, the CDR3 is TGTGCCTGGAGTGTAATGGTCGCTAATCAGCCCCAGCATTTT.

The sample holds many counts of this clonotype. This sequence joins TRBV4-1 and TRBJ2-3, with D possibly called TRBD1 or TRBD2 (5 bases each). This CDR3 spans 14 amino acids. CDR1 is MGHRA, CDR2 YSYEKL, per germline. Trimming cost V 1 base and J 2 bases, with 7 bases left between them. The CDR3 spells CASSQGDHTDTQYF. CDR3 in DNA: TGCGCCAGCAGCCAAGGGGACCACACAGATACGCAGTATTTT.

This clonotype was counted between two and nine times. The chain recombines TRBV4-2 with TRBJ2-3; 8 bases agree with TRBD2. The V gene's germline CDR1 is LGHNA and CDR2 YNFKEQ. The CDR3 contains 16 residues. The V segment lost 4 bases and the J segment 4 bases; nucleotides outside the gene matches: 10. The CDR3, as DNA: TGTGCCAGCAGCCTAAAAAGCGGGAGTGGGGCAGATACGCAGTATTTT. As protein: CASSLKSGSGADTQYF.

The chain uses TRBV27 and TRBJ1-2; D gene uncertain. Germline CDR1 MNHEY, CDR2 SMNVEV (reference sequence). The V gene lost 2 bases and the J gene lost 4 bases, with 8 bases spanning the gap. The CDR3 is 13 amino acids. The chain's CDR3 is CASSLGCPYGYTF. DNA for the CDR3: TGTGCCAGCAGTTTAGGGTGTCCCTATGGCTACACCTTC.

Details on this clonotype: The germline gene is not matched at one end of the junction; a read error may be the cause. The chain has TRBV13 and TRBJ2-5; 13 bases match TRBD2. CDR3 length: 18 amino acids. Per the germline V gene, CDR1 is PRHDT and CDR2 is FYEKMQ (reference sequence). CDR3 sequence: CASSLWGTSGILQGTQYF. As DNA, the CDR3 is TGTGCCAGCAGCTTATGGGGGACTAGCGGGATTTTACAAGGGACCCAGTACTTC.